This paragraph covers one TCR beta chain sequence. The sample belongs to a study of blood T cell repertoires in COVID-19. This table comes from immunoSEQ multiplex PCR, and its TCRdb copy is limited to in-frame clones, with some not included. Of roughly 220,000 clones detected, approximately 90% appear once; the ten largest clones hold more than 3.5%. The source is a middle-aged woman with acute COVID-19. The sample comprised PBMCs or T cells enriched from blood (not recorded which).

In DNA form, the CDR3 reads TGTGCCAGCAGCGTAGGCGGCGACAGCCCCTATGGCTACACCTTC. Encoded protein: CASSVGGDSPYGYTF. The chain uses TRBV9 and TRBJ1-2; D perhaps matches TRBD1 (5 bases). The CDR3 contains 15 residues. CDR1 is SGDLS and CDR2 is YYNGEE in the germline V gene. V lost 0 bases, J lost 4 bases, and 13 bases lay in between.